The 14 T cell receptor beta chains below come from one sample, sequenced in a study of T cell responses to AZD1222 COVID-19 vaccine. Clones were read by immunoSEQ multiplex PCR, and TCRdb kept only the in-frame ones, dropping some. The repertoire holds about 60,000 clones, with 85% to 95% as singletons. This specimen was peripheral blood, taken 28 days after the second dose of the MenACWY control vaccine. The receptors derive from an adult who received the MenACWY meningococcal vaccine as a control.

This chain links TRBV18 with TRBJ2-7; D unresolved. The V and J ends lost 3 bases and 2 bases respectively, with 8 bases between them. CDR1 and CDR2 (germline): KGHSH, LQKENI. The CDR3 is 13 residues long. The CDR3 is CASSPAAAYEQYF. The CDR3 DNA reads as TGTGCCAGCTCACCCGCGGCAGCCTACGAGCAGTACTTC.

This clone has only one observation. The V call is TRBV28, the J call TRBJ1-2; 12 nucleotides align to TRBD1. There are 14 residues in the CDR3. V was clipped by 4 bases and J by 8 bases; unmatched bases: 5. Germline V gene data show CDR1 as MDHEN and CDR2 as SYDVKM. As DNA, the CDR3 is TGTGCCAGCAGTTCGGGACAGGGGGCGAGGGGCTACACCTTC. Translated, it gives CASSSGQGARGYTF.

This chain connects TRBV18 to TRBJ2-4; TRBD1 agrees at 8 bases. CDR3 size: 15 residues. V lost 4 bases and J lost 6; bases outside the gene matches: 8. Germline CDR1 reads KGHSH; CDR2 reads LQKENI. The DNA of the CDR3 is TGTGCCAGCTCACTCCCCACGACAGGGGCAAACATTCAGTACTTC. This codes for CASSLPTTGANIQYF. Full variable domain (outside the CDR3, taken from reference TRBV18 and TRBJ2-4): NAGVMQNPRHLVRRRGQEARLRCSPMKGHSHVYWYRQLPEEGLKFMVYLQKENIIDESGMPKERFSAEFPKEGPSILRIQQVVRGDSAAYFCASSLPTTGANIQYFGAGTRLSVL.

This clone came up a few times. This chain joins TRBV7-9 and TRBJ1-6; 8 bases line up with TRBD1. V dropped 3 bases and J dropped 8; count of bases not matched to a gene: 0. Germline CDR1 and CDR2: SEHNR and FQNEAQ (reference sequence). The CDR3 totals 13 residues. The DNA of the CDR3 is TGTGCCAGCAGCTTGACAGGGGATTCACCCCTCCACTTT. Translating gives CASSLTGDSPLHF.

CDR3 in DNA: TGTGCCAGTAATGGGCAGGGGAAGGCCGGGGAGCTGTTTTTT. Translation gives CASNGQGKAGELFF. The genes are TRBV19 and TRBJ2-2; D possibly corresponds to TRBD1 (6 bases). Trimming stripped 7 bases from V and 6 bases from J, with 15 bases between. Per the germline V gene, CDR1 is LNHDA and CDR2 is SQIVND (reference sequence). The CDR3 spans 14 residues.

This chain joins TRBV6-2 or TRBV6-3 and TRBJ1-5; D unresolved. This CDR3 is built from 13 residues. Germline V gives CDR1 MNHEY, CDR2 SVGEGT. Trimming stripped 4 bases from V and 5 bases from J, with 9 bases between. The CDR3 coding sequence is TGTGCCAGCAGTTTTTTCCCCGATCAGCCCCAGCATTTT. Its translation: CASSFFPDQPQHF.

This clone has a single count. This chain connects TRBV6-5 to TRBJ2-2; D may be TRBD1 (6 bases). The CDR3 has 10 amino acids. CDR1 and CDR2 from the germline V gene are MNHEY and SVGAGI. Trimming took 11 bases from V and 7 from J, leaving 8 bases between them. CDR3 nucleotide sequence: TGTGCCGGGGGCCGCGGGGAGCTGTTTTTT. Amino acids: CAGGRGELFF.

The CDR3 bases are TGTGCCAGCAGCGTAGGGTCGGGCAGCACTCATGGCTACACCTTC. Translated, it gives CASSVGSGSTHGYTF. The rearrangement joins TRBV9 to TRBJ1-2; D remains unclear. The germline V gene has CDR1 SGDLS and CDR2 YYNGEE. CDR3 length equals 15 residues. V was shortened by 0 bases and J by 6 bases, with 15 bases between the two germline ends.

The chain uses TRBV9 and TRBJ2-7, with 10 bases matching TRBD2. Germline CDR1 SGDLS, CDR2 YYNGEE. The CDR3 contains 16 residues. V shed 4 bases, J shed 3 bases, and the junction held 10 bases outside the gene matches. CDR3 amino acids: CASSPRSSGSLYEQYF. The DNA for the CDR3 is TGTGCCAGCAGCCCTAGGTCTAGCGGGAGCCTCTACGAGCAGTACTTC.

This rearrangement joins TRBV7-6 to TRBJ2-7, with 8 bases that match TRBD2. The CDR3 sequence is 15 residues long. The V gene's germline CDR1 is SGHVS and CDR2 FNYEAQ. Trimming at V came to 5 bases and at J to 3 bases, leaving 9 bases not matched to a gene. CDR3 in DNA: TGTGCCAGCAGCACCCTTGCGGGAGGTGACTACGAGCAGTACTTC. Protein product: CASSTLAGGDYEQYF.

The CDR3 is CASSKIDTQYF. DNA of the CDR3: TGTGCCAGCAGCAAAATAGATACGCAGTATTTT. The gene calls are TRBV21-1 and TRBJ2-3. TRBV21-1 is noted as a pseudogene. The CDR3 has 11 amino acids.

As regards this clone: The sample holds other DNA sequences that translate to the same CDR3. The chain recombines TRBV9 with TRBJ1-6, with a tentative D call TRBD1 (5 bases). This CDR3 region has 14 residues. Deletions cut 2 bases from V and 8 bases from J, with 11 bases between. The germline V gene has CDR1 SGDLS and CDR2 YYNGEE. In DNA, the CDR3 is TGTGCCAGCAGCGTGGGGGGGTTTGATTCACCCCTCCACTTT. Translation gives CASSVGGFDSPLHF.

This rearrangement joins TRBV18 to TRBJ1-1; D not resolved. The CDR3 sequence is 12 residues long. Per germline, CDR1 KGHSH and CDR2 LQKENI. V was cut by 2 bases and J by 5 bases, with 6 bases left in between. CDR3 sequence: CASSPSETEAFF. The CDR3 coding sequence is TGTGCCAGCTCACCAAGCGAGACTGAAGCTTTCTTT.

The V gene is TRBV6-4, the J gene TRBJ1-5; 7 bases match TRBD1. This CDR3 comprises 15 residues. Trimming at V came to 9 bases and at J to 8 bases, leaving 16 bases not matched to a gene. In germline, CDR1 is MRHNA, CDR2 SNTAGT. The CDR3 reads CARPRQGEQWEPQHF. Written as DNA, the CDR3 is TGTGCCAGGCCTAGACAGGGAGAGCAGTGGGAGCCCCAGCATTTT.